This T cell receptor beta chain was sequenced for a study of shared clonotypes between healthy human individuals. Study conclusions and caveats: Generally, naive subsets came out with larger estimated richness than memory subsets.

The protocol was immunoSEQ multiplex PCR, while the TCRdb copy is restricted to in-frame clones and leaves out a portion. The table lists 600,000 to 750,000 clones, less than 95% of them singletons. The CDR3 is made up of 13 amino acids. Trimming took off 5 bases at V and 7 bases at J, with 15 bases between the two ends. Germline V lookup: CDR1 SGHVS, CDR2 FNYEAQ. As for this clone: Its antigen is undetermined.

The chain uses TRBV7-6 and TRBJ2-7, with D tentatively TRBD1 (6 bases). Sequences were obtained from memory CD8+ T cells from PBMCs. Subset indicated: CD45RO+ cells pooled with CCR7-negative TemRA cells. This clonotype was sampled from a man younger than 35 in good health. Some clones in this sample may be carry-over from other donors' samples. DNA of the CDR3: TGTGCCAGCAGCGCCACAGGGTTGGGGGAGCAGTACTTC. Protein: CASSATGLGEQYF.